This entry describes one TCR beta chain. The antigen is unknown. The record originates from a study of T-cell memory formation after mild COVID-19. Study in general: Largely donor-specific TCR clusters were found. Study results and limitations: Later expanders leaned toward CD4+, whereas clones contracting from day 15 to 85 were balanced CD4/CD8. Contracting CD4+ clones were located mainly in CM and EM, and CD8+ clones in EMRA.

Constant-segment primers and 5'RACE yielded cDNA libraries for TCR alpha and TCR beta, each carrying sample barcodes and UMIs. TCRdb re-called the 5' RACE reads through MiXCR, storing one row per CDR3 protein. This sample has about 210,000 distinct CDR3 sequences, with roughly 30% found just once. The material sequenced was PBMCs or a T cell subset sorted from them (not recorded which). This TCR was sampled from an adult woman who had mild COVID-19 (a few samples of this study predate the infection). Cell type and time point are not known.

The CDR3 sequence: CASSLKSSGANVLTF. The CDR3 DNA reads TGTGCCAGCAGCTTAAAGTCCTCTGGGGCCAACGTCCTGACTTTC. The chain carries TRBV5-4 and TRBJ2-6; D is ambiguous. There are 15 residues in the CDR3. V gave up 2 bases and J gave up 0 bases, with 6 bases separating them. Germline V gives CDR1 SGHNT, CDR2 YYREEE (reference sequence).